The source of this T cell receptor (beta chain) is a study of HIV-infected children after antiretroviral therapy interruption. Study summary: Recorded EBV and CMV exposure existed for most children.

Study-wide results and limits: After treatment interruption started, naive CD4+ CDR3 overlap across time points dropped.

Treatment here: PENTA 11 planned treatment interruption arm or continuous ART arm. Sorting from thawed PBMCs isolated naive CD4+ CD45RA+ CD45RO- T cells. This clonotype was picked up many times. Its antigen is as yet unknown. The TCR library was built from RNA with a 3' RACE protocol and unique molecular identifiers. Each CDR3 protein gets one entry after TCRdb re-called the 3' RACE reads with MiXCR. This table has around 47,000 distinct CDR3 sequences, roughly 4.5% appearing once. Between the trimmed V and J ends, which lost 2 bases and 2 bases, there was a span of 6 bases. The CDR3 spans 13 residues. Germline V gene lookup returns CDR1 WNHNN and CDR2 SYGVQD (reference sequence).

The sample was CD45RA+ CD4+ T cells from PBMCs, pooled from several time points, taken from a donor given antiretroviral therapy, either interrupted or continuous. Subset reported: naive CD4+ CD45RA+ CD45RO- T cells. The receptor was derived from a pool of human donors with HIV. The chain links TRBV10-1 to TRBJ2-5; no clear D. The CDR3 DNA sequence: TGCGCCAGCAGTGAGAAAGAGCAAGAGACCCAGTACTTC. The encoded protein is CASSEKEQETQYF.